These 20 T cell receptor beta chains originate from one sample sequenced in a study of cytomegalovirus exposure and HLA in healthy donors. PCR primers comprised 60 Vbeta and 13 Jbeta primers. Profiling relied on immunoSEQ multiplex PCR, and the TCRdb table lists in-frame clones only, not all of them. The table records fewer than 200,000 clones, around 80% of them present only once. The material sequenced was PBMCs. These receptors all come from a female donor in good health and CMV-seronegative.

CDR3 in amino acids: CATSRGGGPYNEQFF. The CDR3 bases are TGTGCCACCAGCAGAGGCGGGGGTCCCTACAATGAGCAGTTCTTC. V and J are TRBV15 and TRBJ2-1, with 7 bases that match TRBD2. The J segment lost 2 bases and the V segment lost 1 base, leaving 2 bases of the junction unmatched. The CDR3 loop spans 15 amino acids. Germline V gene sequence: CDR1 LNHNV, CDR2 YYDKDF (reference sequence).

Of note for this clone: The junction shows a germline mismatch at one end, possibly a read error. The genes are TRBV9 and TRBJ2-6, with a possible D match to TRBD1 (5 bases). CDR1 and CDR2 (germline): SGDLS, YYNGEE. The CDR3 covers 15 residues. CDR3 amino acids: CASSASHSGANGLTF. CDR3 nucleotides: TGTGCCAGCAGCGCGAGTCACTCTGGGGCCAACGGCCTGACTTTC.

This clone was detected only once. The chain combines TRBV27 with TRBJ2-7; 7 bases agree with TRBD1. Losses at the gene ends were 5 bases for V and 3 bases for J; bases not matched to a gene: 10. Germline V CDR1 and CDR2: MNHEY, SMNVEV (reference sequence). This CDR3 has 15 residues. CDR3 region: CASSPHDREFYEQYF. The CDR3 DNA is TGTGCCAGCAGTCCCCACGACAGGGAGTTCTACGAGCAGTACTTC.

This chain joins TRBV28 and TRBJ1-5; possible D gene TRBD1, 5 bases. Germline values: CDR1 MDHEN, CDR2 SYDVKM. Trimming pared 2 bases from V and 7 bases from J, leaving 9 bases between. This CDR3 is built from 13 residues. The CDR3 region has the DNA TGTGCCAGCAGTTTAACCCGACAGCAGCCCCAGCATTTT. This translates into CASSLTRQQPQHF.

This chain's CDR3 is CASSTLATSTDTQYF. The CDR3 DNA reads TGTGCCAGTAGTACGCTAGCGACTAGCACAGATACGCAGTATTTT. This sequence joins TRBV19 and TRBJ2-3, with a possible D match to TRBD2 (6 bases). V lost 4 bases to trimming and J lost 0 bases, with 11 bases between them. The CDR3 has 15 amino acids. CDR1 is LNHDA and CDR2 is SQIVND in the germline V gene (reference sequence).

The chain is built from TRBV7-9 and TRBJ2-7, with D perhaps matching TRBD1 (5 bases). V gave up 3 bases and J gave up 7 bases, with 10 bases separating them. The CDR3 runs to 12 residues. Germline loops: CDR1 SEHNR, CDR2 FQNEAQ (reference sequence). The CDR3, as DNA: TGTGCCAGCAGCTTGGTAAACAGGGAGCAGTACTTC. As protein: CASSLVNREQYF.

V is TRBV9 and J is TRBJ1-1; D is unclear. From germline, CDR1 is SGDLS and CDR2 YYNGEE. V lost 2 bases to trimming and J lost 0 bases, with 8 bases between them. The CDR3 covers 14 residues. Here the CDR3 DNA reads TGTGCCAGCAGCGTTGAAGCGGTGAACACTGAAGCTTTCTTT. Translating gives CASSVEAVNTEAFF.

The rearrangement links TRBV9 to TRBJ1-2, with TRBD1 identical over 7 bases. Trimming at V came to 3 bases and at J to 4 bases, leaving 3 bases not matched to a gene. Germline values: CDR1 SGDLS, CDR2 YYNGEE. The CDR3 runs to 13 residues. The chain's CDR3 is CASSEGGPYGYTF. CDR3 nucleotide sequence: TGTGCCAGCAGCGAAGGGGGCCCCTATGGCTACACCTTC.

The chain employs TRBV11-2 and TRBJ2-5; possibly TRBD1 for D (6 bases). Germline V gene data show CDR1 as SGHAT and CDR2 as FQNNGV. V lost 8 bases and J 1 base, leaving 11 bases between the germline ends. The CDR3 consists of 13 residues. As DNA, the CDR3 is TGTGCCAGCGGGGGCGTATTCCAAGAGACCCAGTACTTC. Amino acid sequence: CASGGVFQETQYF. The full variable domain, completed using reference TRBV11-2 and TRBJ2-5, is EAGVAQSPRYKIIEKRQSVAFWCNPISGHATLYWYQQILGQGPKLLIQFQNNGVVDDSQLPKDRFSAERLKGVDSTLKIQPAKLEDSAVYLCASGGVFQETQYFGPGTRLLVL.

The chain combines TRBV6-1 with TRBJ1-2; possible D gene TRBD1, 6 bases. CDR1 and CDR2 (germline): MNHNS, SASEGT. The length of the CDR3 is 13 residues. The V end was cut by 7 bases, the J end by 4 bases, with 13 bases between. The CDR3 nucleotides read TGTGCCAGCAACCCAGACAGGTTCTATGGCTACACCTTC. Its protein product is CASNPDRFYGYTF.

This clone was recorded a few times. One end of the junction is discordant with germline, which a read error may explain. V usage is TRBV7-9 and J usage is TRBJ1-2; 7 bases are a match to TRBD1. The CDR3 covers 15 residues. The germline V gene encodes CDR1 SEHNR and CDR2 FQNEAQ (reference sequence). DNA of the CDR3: TGTTCCAGCAGCTTAGGACAGGTTGAGGGCTATGGCTACACCTTC. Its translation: CSSSLGQVEGYGYTF.

The CDR3 DNA reads as TGTGCCAGTAGTTCTACAGGGGGCGAAGGCTACACCTTC. Amino acid sequence: CASSSTGGEGYTF. V and J are TRBV19 and TRBJ1-2; 9 nucleotides line up with TRBD1. V shed 5 bases and J 8 bases; nucleotides not matched to a gene: 6. Per germline, CDR1 LNHDA and CDR2 SQIVND (reference sequence). This CDR3 is 13 amino acids long.

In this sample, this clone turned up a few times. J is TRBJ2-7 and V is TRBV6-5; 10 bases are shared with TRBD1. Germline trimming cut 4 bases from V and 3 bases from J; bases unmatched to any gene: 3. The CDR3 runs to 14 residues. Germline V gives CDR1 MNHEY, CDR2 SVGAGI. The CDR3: CASSWRDRGYEQYF. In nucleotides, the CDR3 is TGTGCCAGCAGTTGGAGGGACAGGGGCTACGAGCAGTACTTC.

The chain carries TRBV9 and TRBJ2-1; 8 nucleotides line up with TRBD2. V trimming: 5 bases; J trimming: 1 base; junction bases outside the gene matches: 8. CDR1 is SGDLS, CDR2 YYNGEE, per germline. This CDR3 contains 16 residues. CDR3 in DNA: TGTGCCAGCAGTCCTGCTAGCGGGCCGTCCTACAATGAGCAGTTCTTC. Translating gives CASSPASGPSYNEQFF.

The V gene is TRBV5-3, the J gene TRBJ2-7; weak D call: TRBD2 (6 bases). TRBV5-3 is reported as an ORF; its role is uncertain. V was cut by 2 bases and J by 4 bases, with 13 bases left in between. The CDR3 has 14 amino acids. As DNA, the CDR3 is TGTGCCAGAAGCTTTTTGGAGGGCCGGTACGAGCAGTACTTC. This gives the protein CARSFLEGRYEQYF.

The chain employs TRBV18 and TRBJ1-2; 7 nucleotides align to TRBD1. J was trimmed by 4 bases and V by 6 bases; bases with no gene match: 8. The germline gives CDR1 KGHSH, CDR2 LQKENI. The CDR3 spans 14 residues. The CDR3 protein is CASSSDEGAYGYTF. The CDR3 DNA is TGTGCCAGCTCCTCAGATGAGGGGGCCTATGGCTACACCTTC.

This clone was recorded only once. The CDR3 DNA follows: TGTGCCAGCAGGGAGGGGACAGGGGGGAACTATGGCTACACCTTC. Its translation is CASREGTGGNYGYTF. The chain uses TRBV2 and TRBJ1-2, with 11 nucleotides matching TRBD1. Per germline, CDR1 SNHLY and CDR2 FYNNEI. V gave up 6 bases and J gave up 2 bases; unmatched junction bases: 5. The CDR3 loop spans 15 amino acids.

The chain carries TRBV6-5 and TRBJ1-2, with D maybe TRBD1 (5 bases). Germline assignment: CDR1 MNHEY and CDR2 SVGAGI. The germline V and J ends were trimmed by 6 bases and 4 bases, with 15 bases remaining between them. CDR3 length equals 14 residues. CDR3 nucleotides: TGTGCCAGCAGCCCCGGGGGGTTTAGCTATGGCTACACCTTC. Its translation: CASSPGGFSYGYTF.

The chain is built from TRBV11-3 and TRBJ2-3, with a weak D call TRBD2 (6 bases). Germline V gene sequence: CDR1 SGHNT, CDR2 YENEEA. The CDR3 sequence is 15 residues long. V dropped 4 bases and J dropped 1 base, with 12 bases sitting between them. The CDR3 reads CASSYGGAGTDTQYF. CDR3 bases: TGTGCCAGCAGCTACGGGGGAGCGGGCACAGATACGCAGTATTTT.

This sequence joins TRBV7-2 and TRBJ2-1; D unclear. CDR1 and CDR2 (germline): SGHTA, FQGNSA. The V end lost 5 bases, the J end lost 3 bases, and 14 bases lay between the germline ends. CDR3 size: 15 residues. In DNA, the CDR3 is TGTGCCAGCAGCCCCCGCGGTCGCAACTACAATGAGCAGTTCTTC. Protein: CASSPRGRNYNEQFF.